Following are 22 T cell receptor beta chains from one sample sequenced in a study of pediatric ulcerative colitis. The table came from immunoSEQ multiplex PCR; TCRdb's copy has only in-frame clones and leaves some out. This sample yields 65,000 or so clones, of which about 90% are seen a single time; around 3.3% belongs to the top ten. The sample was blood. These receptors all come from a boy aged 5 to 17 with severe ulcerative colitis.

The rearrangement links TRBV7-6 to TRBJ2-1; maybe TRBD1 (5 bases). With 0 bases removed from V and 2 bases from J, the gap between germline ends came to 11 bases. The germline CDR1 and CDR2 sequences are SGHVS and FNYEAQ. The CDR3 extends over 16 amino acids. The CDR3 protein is CASSLAGAVPYNEQFF. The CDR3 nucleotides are TGTGCCAGCAGCTTAGCAGGGGCGGTCCCCTACAATGAGCAGTTCTTC.

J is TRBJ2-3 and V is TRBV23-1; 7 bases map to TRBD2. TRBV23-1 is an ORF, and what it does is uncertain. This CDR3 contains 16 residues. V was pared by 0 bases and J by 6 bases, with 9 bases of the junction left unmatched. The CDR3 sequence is CASSQSRGAGGDTQYF. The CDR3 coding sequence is TGCGCCAGCAGTCAATCCCGGGGAGCCGGGGGGGATACGCAGTATTTT.

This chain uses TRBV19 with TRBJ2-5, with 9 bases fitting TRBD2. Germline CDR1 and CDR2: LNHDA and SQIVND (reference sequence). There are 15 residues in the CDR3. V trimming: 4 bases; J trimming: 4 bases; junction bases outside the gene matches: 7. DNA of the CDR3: TGTGCCAGTAGTACGTCCGGGACTAGCCTAGAGACCCAGTACTTC. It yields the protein CASSTSGTSLETQYF.

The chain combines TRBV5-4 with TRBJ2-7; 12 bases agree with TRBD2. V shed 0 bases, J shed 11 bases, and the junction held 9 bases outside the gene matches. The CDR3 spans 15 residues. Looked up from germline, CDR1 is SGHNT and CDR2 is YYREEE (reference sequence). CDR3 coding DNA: TGTGCCAGCAGCTTGGATCGGGCTAGCGGGAGGGTCAAGTACTTC. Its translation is CASSLDRASGRVKYF. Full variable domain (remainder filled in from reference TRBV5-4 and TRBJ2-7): ETGVTQSPTHLIKTRGQQVTLRCSSQSGHNTVSWYQQALGQGPQFIFQYYREEENGRGNFPPRFSGLQFPNYSSELNVNALELDDSALYLCASSLDRASGRVKYFGPGTRLTVT.

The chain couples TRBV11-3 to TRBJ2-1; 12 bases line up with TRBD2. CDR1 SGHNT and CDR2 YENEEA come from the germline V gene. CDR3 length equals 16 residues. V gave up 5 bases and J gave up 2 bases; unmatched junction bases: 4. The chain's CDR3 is CASSRTSGGPYNEQFF. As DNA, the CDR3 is TGTGCCAGCAGCCGTACTAGCGGGGGGCCCTACAATGAGCAGTTCTTC. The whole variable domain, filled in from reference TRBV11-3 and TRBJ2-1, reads EAGVVQSPRYKIIEKKQPVAFWCNPISGHNTLYWYLQNLGQGPELLIRYENEEAVDDSQLPKDRFSAERLKGVDSTLKIQPAELGDSAVYLCASSRTSGGPYNEQFFGPGTRLTVL.

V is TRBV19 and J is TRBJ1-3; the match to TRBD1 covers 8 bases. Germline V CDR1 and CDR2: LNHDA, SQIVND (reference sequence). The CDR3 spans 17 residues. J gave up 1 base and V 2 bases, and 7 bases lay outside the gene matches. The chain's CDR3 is CASSIWRTGRSGNTIYF. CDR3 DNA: TGTGCCAGTAGTATATGGCGGACAGGGAGGTCTGGAAACACCATATATTTT.

CDR3 nucleotides: TGCAGCGTTTCACCAACCCCGGAGACGAACACTGAAGCTTTCTTT. Encoded protein: CSVSPTPETNTEAFF. The chain recombines TRBV29-1 with TRBJ1-1; D call uncertain. CDR1 is SQVTM and CDR2 is ANQGSEA in the germline V gene. The CDR3 is made up of 15 amino acids. V was cut by 5 bases and J by 1 base, with 17 bases left in between.

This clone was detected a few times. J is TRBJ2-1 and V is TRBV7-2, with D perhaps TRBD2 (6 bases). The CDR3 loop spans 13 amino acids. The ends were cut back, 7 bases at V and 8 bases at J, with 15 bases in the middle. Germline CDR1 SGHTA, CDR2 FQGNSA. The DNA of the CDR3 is TGTGCCAGCACTCCCAACGGGGGATATGAGCAGTTCTTC. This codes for CASTPNGGYEQFF.

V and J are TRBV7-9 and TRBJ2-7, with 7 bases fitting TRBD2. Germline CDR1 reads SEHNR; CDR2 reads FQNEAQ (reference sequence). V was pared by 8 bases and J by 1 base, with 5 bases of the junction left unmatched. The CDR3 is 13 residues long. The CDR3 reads CASGTGGSYEQYF. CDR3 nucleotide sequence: TGTGCCAGCGGGACGGGAGGTTCCTACGAGCAGTACTTC.

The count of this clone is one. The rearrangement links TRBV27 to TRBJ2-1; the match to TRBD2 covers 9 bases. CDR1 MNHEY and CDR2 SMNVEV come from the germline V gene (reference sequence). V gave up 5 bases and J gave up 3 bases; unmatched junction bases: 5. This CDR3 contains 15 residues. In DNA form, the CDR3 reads TGTGCCAGCAGTCCGGGGACTAGCTACTACAATGAGCAGTTCTTC. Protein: CASSPGTSYYNEQFF.

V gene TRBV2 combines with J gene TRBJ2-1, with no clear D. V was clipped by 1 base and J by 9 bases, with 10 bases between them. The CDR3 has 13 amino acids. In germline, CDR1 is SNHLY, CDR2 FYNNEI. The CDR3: CASSEGGRAEQFF. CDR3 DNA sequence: TGTGCCAGCAGTGAAGGGGGTAGAGCTGAGCAGTTCTTC.

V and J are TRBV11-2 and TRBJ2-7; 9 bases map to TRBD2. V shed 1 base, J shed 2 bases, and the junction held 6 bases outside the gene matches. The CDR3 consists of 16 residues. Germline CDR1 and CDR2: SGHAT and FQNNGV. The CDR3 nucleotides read TGTGCCAGCAGCTTAGCGCTGACTAGCGGAACCTACGAGCAGTACTTC. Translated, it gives CASSLALTSGTYEQYF. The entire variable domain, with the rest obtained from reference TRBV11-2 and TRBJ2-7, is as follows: EAGVAQSPRYKIIEKRQSVAFWCNPISGHATLYWYQQILGQGPKLLIQFQNNGVVDDSQLPKDRFSAERLKGVDSTLKIQPAKLEDSAVYLCASSLALTSGTYEQYFGPGTRLTVT.

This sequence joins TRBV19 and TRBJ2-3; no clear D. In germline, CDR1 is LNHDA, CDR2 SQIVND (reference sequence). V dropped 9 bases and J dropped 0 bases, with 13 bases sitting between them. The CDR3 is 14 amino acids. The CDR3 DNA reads TGTGCCAGCACAAACAGATATAGCACAGATACGCAGTATTTT. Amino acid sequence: CASTNRYSTDTQYF.

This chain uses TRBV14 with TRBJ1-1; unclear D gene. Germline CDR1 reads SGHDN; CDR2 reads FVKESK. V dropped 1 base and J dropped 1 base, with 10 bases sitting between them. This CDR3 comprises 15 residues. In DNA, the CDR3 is TGTGCCAGCAGCCAAGGCATGTGGGGGAACACTGAAGCTTTCTTT. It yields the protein CASSQGMWGNTEAFF.

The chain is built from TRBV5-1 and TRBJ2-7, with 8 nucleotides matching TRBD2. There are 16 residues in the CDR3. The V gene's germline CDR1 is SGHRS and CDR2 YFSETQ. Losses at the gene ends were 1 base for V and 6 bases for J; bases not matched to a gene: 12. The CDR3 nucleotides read TGCGCCAGCAGCTTGTCGGTCTCTAGCGGGCATAGCGAGCAGTACTTC. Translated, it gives CASSLSVSSGHSEQYF.

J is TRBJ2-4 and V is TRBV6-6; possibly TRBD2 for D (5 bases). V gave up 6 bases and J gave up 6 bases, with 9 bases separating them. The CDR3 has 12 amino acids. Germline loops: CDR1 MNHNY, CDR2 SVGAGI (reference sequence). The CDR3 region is CASRVGGNIQYF. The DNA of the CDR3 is TGTGCCAGCAGGGTCGGAGGAAACATTCAGTACTTC.

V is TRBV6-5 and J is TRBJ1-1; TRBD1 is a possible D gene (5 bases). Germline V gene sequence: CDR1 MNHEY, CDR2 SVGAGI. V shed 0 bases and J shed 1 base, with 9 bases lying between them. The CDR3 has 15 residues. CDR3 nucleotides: TGTGCCAGCAGTTACTCCCCAGGGAAGAACACTGAAGCTTTCTTT. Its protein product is CASSYSPGKNTEAFF.

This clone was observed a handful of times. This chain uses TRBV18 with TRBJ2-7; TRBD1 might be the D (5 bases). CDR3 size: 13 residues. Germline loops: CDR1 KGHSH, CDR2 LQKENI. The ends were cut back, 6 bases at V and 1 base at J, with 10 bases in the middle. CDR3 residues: CASSQGLSYEQYF. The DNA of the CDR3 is TGTGCCAGCTCCCAGGGTTTGTCCTACGAGCAGTACTTC. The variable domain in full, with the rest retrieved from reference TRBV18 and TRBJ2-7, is NAGVMQNPRHLVRRRGQEARLRCSPMKGHSHVYWYRQLPEEGLKFMVYLQKENIIDESGMPKERFSAEFPKEGPSILRIQQVVRGDSAAYFCASSQGLSYEQYFGPGTRLTVT.

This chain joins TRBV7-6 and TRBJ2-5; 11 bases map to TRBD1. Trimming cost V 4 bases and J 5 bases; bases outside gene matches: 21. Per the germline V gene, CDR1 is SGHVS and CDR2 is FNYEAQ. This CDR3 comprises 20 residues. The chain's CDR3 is CASSSFLPGQGGEHGETQYF. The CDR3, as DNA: TGTGCCAGCAGCTCCTTCCTACCGGGACAGGGGGGGGAGCACGGTGAGACCCAGTACTTC.

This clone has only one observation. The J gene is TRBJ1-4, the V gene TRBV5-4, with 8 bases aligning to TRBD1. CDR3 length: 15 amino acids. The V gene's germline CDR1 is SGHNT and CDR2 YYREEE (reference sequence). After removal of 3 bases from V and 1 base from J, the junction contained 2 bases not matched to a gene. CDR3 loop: CASSSGQGTNEKLFF. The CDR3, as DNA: TGTGCCAGCAGCTCCGGACAGGGAACTAATGAAAAACTGTTTTTT. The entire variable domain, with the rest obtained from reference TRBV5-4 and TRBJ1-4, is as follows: ETGVTQSPTHLIKTRGQQVTLRCSSQSGHNTVSWYQQALGQGPQFIFQYYREEENGRGNFPPRFSGLQFPNYSSELNVNALELDDSALYLCASSSGQGTNEKLFFGSGTQLSVL.

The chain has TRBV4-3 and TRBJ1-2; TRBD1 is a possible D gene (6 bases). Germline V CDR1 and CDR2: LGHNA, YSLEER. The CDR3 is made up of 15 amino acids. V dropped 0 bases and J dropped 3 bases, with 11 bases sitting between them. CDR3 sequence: CASSQDGAGDYGYTF. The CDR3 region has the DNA TGCGCCAGCAGCCAAGATGGGGCAGGGGACTATGGCTACACCTTC.

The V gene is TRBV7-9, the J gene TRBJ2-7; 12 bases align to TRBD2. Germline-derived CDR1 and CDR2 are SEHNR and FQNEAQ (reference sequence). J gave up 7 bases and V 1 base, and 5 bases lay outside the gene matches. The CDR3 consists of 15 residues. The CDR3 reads CASSLEPSGRGEQYF. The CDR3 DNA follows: TGTGCCAGCAGCTTAGAGCCTAGCGGGAGGGGTGAGCAGTACTTC.